The sequence of this T cell receptor (beta chain) was determined in a study of breast tumors, draining lymph nodes, adjacent tissues. Study-wide findings and caveats: Data only fit, rather than demonstrated, lymph node origin of most tumor T cells. Compared with lymph nodes, tumors were less diverse; compared with nontumor tissue, more. Findings are consistent with lymph node origin and intratumoral expansion of most tumor T cells. Tumor and nontumor repertoires were significantly more similar in luminal-like than in basal-like breast cancer.

TCRdb reprocessed the multiplex PCR reads via MiXCR and lists one record per CDR3 protein. The sample yields around 130,000 distinct CDR3 sequences, about 20% seen once. The CDR3 totals 13 residues. CDR1 and CDR2 (germline): WNHNN, SYGVQD (reference sequence). A remark on this clonotype: Its antigen is currently unknown. Since no conserved phenylalanine or tryptophan closes the CDR3, a read error is the likely cause.

The lymph nodes were axillary draining lymph nodes from breast cancer patients. This receptor was identified in a female donor with breast cancer. Some clones in this sample may be carry-over from other donors' samples. Sequenced: axillary lymph node tissue. This chain joins TRBV10-1 and TRBJ2-1; tentatively, D is TRBD1 or TRBD2 (5 bases each). CDR3 in DNA: TGCGCCAGCGGTGATGTGGGGCGGGATGAGCAGTTCCTC. It yields the protein CASGDVGRDEQFL.